This record covers a single T cell receptor beta chain. As yet, its antigen is unknown. This sample was taken from a study of cytomegalovirus exposure and HLA in healthy donors. Germline CDR1 is SGHRS and CDR2 is YFSETQ. The CDR3 is 15 residues long. V was clipped by 0 bases and J by 2 bases, with 9 bases between them. Study-wide results and limits: As a later analysis showed, several of the most significant clusters appeared to be linked to common viral pathogens. Sequencing likely produced, as an artifact, a cluster of highly shared sequence variants. Researchers left out some V segments, among them TRBV6-2 and TRBV6-3, as indistinguishable.

The PCR ran on 60 Vbeta and 13 Jbeta primers. The assay was immunoSEQ multiplex PCR, and TCRdb's table has in-frame clones only and misses some. The data contain approximately 110,000 clones, around 78% of them seen just once; the ten biggest clones take up 4.5% to 5%. The rearrangement uses TRBV5-1 and TRBJ2-4, with a possible D match to TRBD1 (5 bases). This TCR was sampled from a man in his 60s in good health and CMV-seropositive. Sample: PBMCs. CDR3 sequence: CASSLGGATKNIQYF. CDR3 in DNA: TGCGCCAGCAGCTTGGGGGGCGCGACCAAAAACATTCAGTACTTC.